This T cell receptor beta chain came from a study of CD8 T cells in ankylosing spondylitis. Study results and caveats: Existing reports had already noted some motif variants in reactive arthritis synovial fluid and blood. Enrichment of disease-linked clones was reportedly significant in matched ankylosing spondylitis synovial fluid.

MiXCR, applied by TCRdb to the 5' RACE reads, yields one record per CDR3 protein. This sample carries around 250,000 distinct CDR3 sequences, 30% to 35% of them seen once, and the ten largest clones take about 4%. Worth noting for this clonotype: The antigen remains unidentified.

Germline CDR1 is SGHRS and CDR2 is YFSETQ. The CDR3 sequence is 13 residues long. The J segment lost 1 base and the V segment lost 7 bases, leaving 2 bases of the junction unmatched. The chain couples TRBV5-1 to TRBJ1-3; 7 positions agree with TRBD1. Sequencing input: blood, either unsorted or a sorted T cell fraction (not recorded which). The receptor was isolated from a male donor with ankylosing spondylitis or in good health (not recorded which). CDR3 sequence: CASRQGSGNTIYF. The CDR3 DNA follows: TGCGCCAGCCGACAGGGTTCTGGAAACACCATATATTTT.